These 20 T cell receptor beta chains share one sample of origin, sequenced in a study of shared clonotypes between healthy human individuals. Clones were sequenced by immunoSEQ multiplex PCR, and TCRdb holds only the in-frame ones, with some missing. The sample contains approximately 1,000,000 clones, roughly 77% of which appear only once. The sequencing input was memory CD4+ T cells from PBMCs. Subset meaning: CD45RA-negative fraction. The receptors shown here come from a man between 18 and 35 years old in good health. Some clones in this sample may be carry-over from other donors' samples.

J is TRBJ1-4 and V is TRBV10-2; D not certain. V lost 5 bases and J 8 bases, leaving 15 bases between the germline ends. The germline V gene encodes CDR1 WSHSY and CDR2 SAAADI. This CDR3 is built from 14 residues. The CDR3 spells CASSRGEGYEKLFF. CDR3 sequence (DNA): TGCGCCAGCAGTCGCGGGGAGGGTTACGAAAAACTGTTTTTT.

The rearrangement joins TRBV28 to TRBJ1-2; 7 nucleotides line up with TRBD1. V shed 6 bases, J shed 2 bases, and the junction held 6 bases outside the gene matches. This CDR3 contains 14 residues. Germline values: CDR1 MDHEN, CDR2 SYDVKM. As DNA, the CDR3 is TGTGCCAGCAGCATGGGACAGTCCAACTATGGCTACACCTTC. Translated, it gives CASSMGQSNYGYTF.

As concerns this clone: The sample holds other DNA sequences that translate to the same CDR3. The genes are TRBV6-1 and TRBJ2-7; no definite D call. The CDR3 is 12 residues long. V dropped 6 bases and J dropped 1 base, with 7 bases sitting between them. CDR1 and CDR2 (germline): MNHNS, SASEGT. The CDR3 DNA sequence: TGTGCCAGCAGGGCCGGGTCCTACGAGCAGTACTTC. Protein: CASRAGSYEQYF.

The rearrangement uses TRBV5-1 and TRBJ2-5; D uncertain. The CDR3 length is 13 residues. Trimming left V 4 bases short and J 4 bases short, with 11 bases between. Germline values: CDR1 SGHRS, CDR2 YFSETQ. CDR3 coding DNA: TGCGCCAGCAGCCGACAACCGGCAGAGACCCAGTACTTC. Translated: CASSRQPAETQYF.

The gene calls are TRBV5-8 and TRBJ2-2; the D gene could be TRBD1 or TRBD2 (5 bases each). The V end was cut by 4 bases, the J end by 6 bases, with 13 bases between. The CDR3 has 14 amino acids. From germline, CDR1 is SGHTS and CDR2 YDEGEE. The CDR3 DNA reads TGTGCCAGCAGCACCGGGACCGCACCCGGGGAGCTGTTTTTT. This encodes CASSTGTAPGELFF.

This clone showed up just a few times. Additional DNA sequences in this sample encode the identical CDR3. The genes are TRBV18 and TRBJ1-4, with unresolved D. The germline V and J ends were trimmed by 0 bases and 1 base, with 3 bases remaining between them. Germline CDR1 KGHSH, CDR2 LQKENI. The CDR3 loop spans 14 amino acids. The CDR3 region is CASSPPGTNEKLFF. The CDR3 DNA reads as TGTGCCAGCTCACCACCGGGAACTAATGAAAAACTGTTTTTT. Based on the CDR3 plus reference TRBV18 and TRBJ1-4, the full variable domain is NAGVMQNPRHLVRRRGQEARLRCSPMKGHSHVYWYRQLPEEGLKFMVYLQKENIIDESGMPKERFSAEFPKEGPSILRIQQVVRGDSAAYFCASSPPGTNEKLFFGSGTQLSVL.

The rearrangement links TRBV7-2 to TRBJ2-4; D unclear. The CDR3 runs to 16 residues. V lost 2 bases and J 3 bases, leaving 14 bases between the germline ends. In germline, CDR1 is SGHTA, CDR2 FQGNSA. The CDR3 here is CASSLTPHAGKNIQYF. The CDR3 DNA follows: TGTGCCAGCAGCTTAACTCCCCACGCCGGCAAAAACATTCAGTACTTC.

The V gene is TRBV5-4, the J gene TRBJ2-7; maybe TRBD2 (5 bases). Looked up from germline, CDR1 is SGHNT and CDR2 is YYREEE (reference sequence). Trimming removed 3 bases from V and 0 bases from J, with 16 bases in between. This CDR3 has 16 residues. The CDR3, as DNA: TGTGCCAGCAGCTCTTCTAGCCCCATGGGCTCCTACGAGCAGTACTTC. Its protein is CASSSSSPMGSYEQYF.

V and J are TRBV4-3 and TRBJ2-7; TRBD1 matches 7 bases. With V trimmed by 3 bases and J by 1 base, 3 bases remained unmatched. This CDR3 is 14 amino acids long. Germline V CDR1 and CDR2: LGHNA, YSLEER. CDR3 sequence (DNA): TGCGCCAGCAGCCATATGGGACAGTCCTACGAGCAGTACTTC. Its translation is CASSHMGQSYEQYF.

The CDR3 is CASRGVSSTDTQYF. The CDR3 bases are TGCGCCAGCAGGGGTGTAAGTAGCACAGATACGCAGTATTTT. The gene calls are TRBV5-1 and TRBJ2-3, with D uncertain. Trimming removed 5 bases from V and 0 bases from J, with 10 bases in between. Germline V gene sequence: CDR1 SGHRS, CDR2 YFSETQ. This CDR3 contains 14 residues.

On this clone: Additional DNA sequences in this sample encode the identical CDR3. The chain employs TRBV30 and TRBJ1-5, with a possible D match to TRBD1 (5 bases). Germline-derived CDR1 and CDR2 are GTSNPN and SVGIG (reference sequence). V lost 1 base, J lost 5 bases, and 9 bases lay in between. CDR3 length: 13 amino acids. DNA of the CDR3: TGTGCCTGGAGTGGTGGAGGGGATCAGCCCCAGCATTTT. This gives the protein CAWSGGGDQPQHF.

The V and J genes are TRBV28 and TRBJ1-4; the D is unclear. The CDR3 is made up of 13 amino acids. Germline-derived CDR1 and CDR2 are MDHEN and SYDVKM. Trimming removed 6 bases from V and 7 bases from J, with 12 bases in between. The CDR3 protein is CASRPPAGEKLFF. The DNA for the CDR3 is TGTGCCAGCAGACCCCCGGCGGGTGAAAAACTGTTTTTT.

Only a few counts were recorded for this clone. This CDR3 reads CASSSQTTGLYGYTF. The CDR3 DNA reads as TGTGCCAGCAGTTCCCAGACGACAGGTCTTTATGGCTACACCTTC. The chain recombines TRBV28 with TRBJ1-2, with D maybe TRBD1 (6 bases). The CDR3 extends over 15 amino acids. Germline V lookup: CDR1 MDHEN, CDR2 SYDVKM. Trimming took off 4 bases at V and 5 bases at J, with 17 bases between the two ends.

The J gene is TRBJ2-3, the V gene TRBV19, with D perhaps TRBD2 (6 bases). Between the trimmed V and J ends, which lost 1 base and 4 bases, there was a span of 6 bases. Per the germline V gene, CDR1 is LNHDA and CDR2 is SQIVND (reference sequence). The CDR3 has 13 amino acids. The CDR3 spells CASSIGRADTQYF. The CDR3, as DNA: TGTGCCAGTAGTATAGGGAGGGCAGATACGCAGTATTTT.

This chain connects TRBV2 to TRBJ1-3; TRBD1 is a possible D gene (5 bases). Between the trimmed V and J ends, which lost 8 bases and 2 bases, there was a span of 16 bases. Germline V lookup: CDR1 SNHLY, CDR2 FYNNEI. This CDR3 has 15 residues. The CDR3 reads CASSRTTSPGNTIYF. For the CDR3, the DNA is TGTGCCAGCTCCCGGACAACTTCTCCTGGAAACACCATATATTTT.

The chain combines TRBV7-2 with TRBJ1-2; D is possibly TRBD1 (5 bases). V was cut by 4 bases and J by 8 bases, with 17 bases left in between. CDR3 size: 14 residues. Germline V gives CDR1 SGHTA, CDR2 FQGNSA. CDR3 DNA sequence: TGTGCCAGCAGCTCCTACCGGGACTTGCGGGGCTACACCTTC. Translation gives CASSSYRDLRGYTF.

This clone was seen many times. This chain uses TRBV6-6 with TRBJ2-7; 7 bases are shared with TRBD2. The CDR3 spans 13 residues. CDR1 MNHNY and CDR2 SVGAGI come from the germline V gene (reference sequence). The V and J ends lost 11 bases and 0 bases, in that order; junction bases with no gene match: 7. CDR3 in amino acids: CAGRSGPSYEQYF. DNA for the CDR3: TGTGCCGGACGTAGCGGGCCCTCCTACGAGCAGTACTTC.

This chain links TRBV5-1 with TRBJ2-1; TRBD2 aligns across 7 bases. CDR1 SGHRS and CDR2 YFSETQ come from the germline V gene. The CDR3 covers 16 residues. The V and J ends lost 2 bases and 1 base, in that order; junction bases with no gene match: 6. CDR3 protein: CASSFIGGGSYNEQFF. The CDR3 DNA follows: TGCGCCAGCAGCTTTATCGGGGGAGGGTCCTACAATGAGCAGTTCTTC.

DNA for the CDR3: TGTGCCAGTAGTATGTTTCTAGCGGGGAACACCGGGGAGCTGTTTTTT. Translating it yields CASSMFLAGNTGELFF. The rearrangement links TRBV19 to TRBJ2-2; TRBD2 aligns across 8 bases. CDR3 length: 16 amino acids. Unmatched junction bases numbered 4, after V lost 3 bases and J lost 1 base. CDR1 is LNHDA, CDR2 SQIVND, per germline (reference sequence).

In this sample, this clone turned up a few times. Within the sample, other DNA sequences also encode this same CDR3. The chain employs TRBV18 and TRBJ2-5, with 11 bases that match TRBD2. CDR1 and CDR2 (germline): KGHSH, LQKENI. The CDR3 runs 15 residues. V trimming: 3 bases; J trimming: 0 bases; junction bases outside the gene matches: 0. CDR3 sequence (DNA): TGTGCCAGCTCACCGGGACTAGCGGACCAAGAGACCCAGTACTTC. It translates to CASSPGLADQETQYF.